Listed here are 8 T cell receptor beta chains from one sample, sequenced in a study of T cell changes during pregnancy in multiple sclerosis. The assay was immunoSEQ multiplex PCR, and TCRdb's table has in-frame clones only and misses some. The data show 70,000 to 85,000 clones, approximately 90% seen once. The sequencing used peripheral blood, collected before pregnancy. The receptor set was obtained from a female donor with multiple sclerosis, enrolled in a pregnancy study.

This clone occurred a few times. CDR3 residues: CASSGHGTSGELFF. CDR3 nucleotides: TGTGCCAGCAGCGGACACGGTACGAGCGGGGAGCTGTTTTTT. The chain carries TRBV9 and TRBJ2-2; D gene unclear. CDR3 length equals 14 residues. V was trimmed by 3 bases and J by 7 bases, leaving 13 bases between them. From germline, CDR1 is SGDLS and CDR2 YYNGEE.

The V and J genes are TRBV7-7 and TRBJ2-7; D ambiguous. The CDR3 contains 8 residues. Germline V lookup: CDR1 SSHAT, CDR2 FNYEAQ (reference sequence). CDR3 protein: CAIFEQYF. CDR3 DNA sequence: TGTGCTATATTCGAGCAGTACTTC.

The chain has TRBV6-4 and TRBJ2-1; weak D call: TRBD2 (6 bases). The CDR3 contains 14 residues. Germline loops: CDR1 MRHNA, CDR2 SNTAGT. Trimming pared 6 bases from V and 4 bases from J, leaving 13 bases between. Here the CDR3 DNA reads TGTGCCAGCAGGAGGGACTCCCTATACAATGAGCAGTTCTTC. Translated, it gives CASRRDSLYNEQFF.

The rearrangement uses TRBV6-4 and TRBJ2-7; maybe TRBD2 (6 bases). CDR1 is MRHNA and CDR2 is SNTAGT in the germline V gene. The germline V and J ends were trimmed by 5 bases and 0 bases, with 11 bases remaining between them. The CDR3 covers 14 residues. CDR3 amino acids: CASSPSASSYEQYF. CDR3 in DNA: TGTGCCAGCAGTCCTAGCGCAAGCTCCTACGAGCAGTACTTC.

The genes are TRBV7-2 and TRBJ2-1; 11 positions match TRBD2. The ends lost 5 bases at V and 5 bases at J; junction bases unmatched: 5. Looked up from germline, CDR1 is SGHTA and CDR2 is FQGNSA. The CDR3 has 15 residues. The CDR3 bases are TGTGCCAGCAGCGTCACTAGCGGGAGAAACAATGAGCAGTTCTTC. Translated, it gives CASSVTSGRNNEQFF.

The chain links TRBV19 to TRBJ1-2; 7 bases are a match to TRBD1. CDR1 is LNHDA, CDR2 SQIVND, per germline (reference sequence). The V gene end was trimmed by 5 bases and the J gene end by 2 bases; junction bases not matched to a gene: 11. CDR3 length equals 16 residues. CDR3 protein: CASSEAEGTVNYGYTF. Here the CDR3 DNA reads TGTGCCAGTAGTGAAGCCGAAGGGACAGTGAACTATGGCTACACCTTC.

This chain uses TRBV7-2 with TRBJ1-5; tentatively, D is TRBD1 (5 bases). Trimming cost V 7 bases and J 3 bases, with 13 bases left between them. Looked up from germline, CDR1 is SGHTA and CDR2 is FQGNSA. This CDR3 comprises 14 residues. Here the CDR3 reads CASTPGGFNQPQHF. CDR3 bases: TGTGCCAGCACCCCGGGGGGGTTCAATCAGCCCCAGCATTTT.

This rearrangement joins TRBV5-4 to TRBJ1-1; D is perhaps TRBD1 (6 bases). This CDR3 contains 14 residues. V lost 4 bases and J 3 bases, leaving 13 bases between the germline ends. CDR1 is SGHNT and CDR2 is YYREEE in the germline V gene (reference sequence). The DNA of the CDR3 is TGTGCCAGCAGCCTCCCAGGGGTTGACACTGAAGCTTTCTTT. It is translated as CASSLPGVDTEAFF.